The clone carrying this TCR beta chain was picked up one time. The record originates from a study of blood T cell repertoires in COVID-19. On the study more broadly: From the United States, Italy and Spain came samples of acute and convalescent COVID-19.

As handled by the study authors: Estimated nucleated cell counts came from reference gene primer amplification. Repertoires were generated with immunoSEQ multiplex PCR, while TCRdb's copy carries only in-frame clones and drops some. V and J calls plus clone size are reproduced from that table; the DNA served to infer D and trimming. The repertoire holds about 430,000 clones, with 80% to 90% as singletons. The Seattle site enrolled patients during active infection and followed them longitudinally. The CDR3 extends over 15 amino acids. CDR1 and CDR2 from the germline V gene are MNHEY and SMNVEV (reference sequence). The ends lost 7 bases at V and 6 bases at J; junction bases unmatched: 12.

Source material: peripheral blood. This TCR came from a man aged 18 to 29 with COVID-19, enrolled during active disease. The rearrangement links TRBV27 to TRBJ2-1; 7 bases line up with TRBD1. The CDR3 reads CASTYRGTVINEQFF. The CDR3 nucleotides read TGTGCCAGCACCTATAGAGGGACAGTTATCAATGAGCAGTTCTTC.